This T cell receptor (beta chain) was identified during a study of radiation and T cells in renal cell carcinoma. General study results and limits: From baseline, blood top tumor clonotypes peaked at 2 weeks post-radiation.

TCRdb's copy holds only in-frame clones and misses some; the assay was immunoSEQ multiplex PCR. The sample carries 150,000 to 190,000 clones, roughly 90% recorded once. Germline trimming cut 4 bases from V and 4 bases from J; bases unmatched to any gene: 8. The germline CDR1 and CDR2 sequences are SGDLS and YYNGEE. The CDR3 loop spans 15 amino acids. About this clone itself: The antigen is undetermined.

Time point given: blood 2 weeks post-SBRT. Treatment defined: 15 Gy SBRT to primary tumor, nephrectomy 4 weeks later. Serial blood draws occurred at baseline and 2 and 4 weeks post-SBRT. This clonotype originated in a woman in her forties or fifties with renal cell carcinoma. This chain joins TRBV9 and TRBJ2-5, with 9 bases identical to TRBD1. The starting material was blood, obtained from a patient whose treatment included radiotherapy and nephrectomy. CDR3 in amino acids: CASSQTGGNGETQYF. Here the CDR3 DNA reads TGTGCCAGCAGCCAGACAGGGGGGAATGGAGAGACCCAGTACTTC.